The 3 T cell receptor beta chains listed next were all sequenced from one sample in a study of T cell clonality in common variable immunodeficiency. General study points: Fewer deletions and N-nucleotide insertions were reportedly seen in common variable immunodeficiency TCR beta sequences.

What these receptors recognize is not known. Clones were sequenced by immunoSEQ multiplex PCR, and TCRdb holds only the in-frame ones, with some missing. This sample has tens of thousands of clones, each found more than once. Source material: peripheral blood mononuclear cells. Receptors originate from a human donor with common variable immunodeficiency.

This clone was seen many times. At one end, the junction sequence differs from germline, possibly due to a read error. The DNA ends 3 residues before the CDR3 does, and the rest of the CDR3 is filled in from the germline J gene. The chain has TRBV4-2 and TRBJ2-3; D not certain. Germline CDR1 is LGHNA and CDR2 is YNFKEQ. The CDR3 has 12 residues. The DNA read from the CDR3 is TGCGCCAGCAGCCAAGATTCGGGTACG. Translating it yields CASSQDSGT. In full, the CDR3 reads CASSQDSGTQYF.

This clone has only a few counts. The sequenced fragment ends 3 residues before the CDR3 boundary, so the rest is inferred from the germline J gene. The chain uses TRBV6-2 or TRBV6-3 and TRBJ2-5; 7 bases are shared with TRBD2. The CDR3 contains 15 residues. V dropped 10 bases and J dropped 4; count of bases not matched to a gene: 15. In germline, CDR1 is MNHEY, CDR2 SVGEGT. CDR3 region: CATAPFAGETETQYF. The sequenced CDR3 bases are TGTGCCACCGCGCCATTTGCGGGAGAAACAGAGACC.

This clone was counted at least ten times. The CDR3 end falls 3 residues outside the read, so it is completed with the germline J gene. V is TRBV18 and J is TRBJ1-1; 9 bases line up with TRBD1. V was pared by 5 bases and J by 0 bases, with 10 bases of the junction left unmatched. This CDR3 spans 17 amino acids. CDR1 and CDR2 (germline): KGHSH, LQKENI. The CDR3 spells CASSESGTGIMNTEAFF. The DNA read from the CDR3 is TGTGCCAGCTCAGAGTCCGGGACAGGGATCATGAACACTGAA.